The rows below give T cell receptor beta chains drawn from one sample of a study of shared clonotypes between healthy human individuals. TCRdb's table, derived via immunoSEQ multiplex PCR, lists solely in-frame clones and lacks some. Of approximately 600,000 clones in the sample, about 95% were seen once. The sample comprised naive CD8+ T cells sorted from blood. The receptor set was obtained from a woman aged 25 to 39 in good health. Both conserved end residues are part of each CDR3. The D gene is left open where the match is weak. Only part of the rows carry a size: once, few, many, or a class if the clone is expanded.

>once|TRBJ2-1|NA|TRBV15
TGTGCCACCAGGGGCGGGCACAATGAGCAGTTCTTC
CATRGGHNEQFF
>NA|TRBJ2-7|TRBD2|TRBV7-6
TGTGCCAGCAGCTTAGCCCGGGAGAGCGGGGTATCCTACGAGCAGTACTTC
CASSLARESGVSYEQYF
>NA|TRBJ2-7|TRBD2|TRBV27
TGTGCCAGCAGTACCGGACTAGCGGAATCCTACGAGCAGTACTTC
CASSTGLAESYEQYF
>NA|TRBJ2-5|NA|TRBV27
TGTGCCAGCAGTTTATCGGGGCTAGCAGGGGAAGAGACCCAGTACTTC
CASSLSGLAGEETQYF
>NA|TRBJ2-7|TRBD2|TRBV19
TGTGCCAGTAGTAGCGGGACGGGAGGCTACGAGCAGTACTTC
CASSSGTGGYEQYF
>NA|TRBJ2-7|NA|TRBV11-3
TGTGCCAGCAGCTGGGTGGGGGTAAGCTCCTACGAGCAGTACTTC
CASSWVGVSSYEQYF
>NA|TRBJ1-5|NA|TRBV2
TGTGCCAGCAGCGGGCCGTCAGGAGAAGGGGTGAATCAGCCCCAGCATTTT
CASSGPSGEGVNQPQHF
>NA|TRBJ2-5|NA|TRBV28
TGTGCCAGCAGTTTTTCCGAGACCCAGTACTTC
CASSFSETQYF
>NA|TRBJ2-5|NA|TRBV19
TGTGCCAGTACCGACGCGGGGGAGACCCAGTACTTC
CASTDAGETQYF
>NA|TRBJ1-5|NA|TRBV28
TGTGCCAGCAGTCCGCGGATTATGGGGCAGCCCCAGCATTTT
CASSPRIMGQPQHF
>NA|TRBJ1-5|NA|TRBV19
TGTGCCAGTAGTATAGGCGGGACACCTAGCAATCAGCCCCAGCATTTT
CASSIGGTPSNQPQHF
>NA|TRBJ1-4|NA|TRBV9
TGTGCCAGCAGCGCTCACGGGGTTGCAACTAATGAAAAACTGTTTTTT
CASSAHGVATNEKLFF
>NA|TRBJ1-5|NA|TRBV28
TGTGCCAGCAGTTTAGGCTTTTACAATCAGCCCCAGCATTTT
CASSLGFYNQPQHF
>once|TRBJ2-2|NA|TRBV19
TGTGCCAGTAGTTCAAGGCGGGAAAACGGGGAGCTGTTTTTT
CASSSRRENGELFF
>NA|TRBJ2-7|TRBD2|TRBV19
TGTGCCAGTAGCCCTGGACTAGCGGGGGGCTACGAGCAGTACTTC
CASSPGLAGGYEQYF
>NA|TRBJ2-1|TRBD2|TRBV29-1
TGCAGCGTTGAAGCCCCGGCCGGGACTAGACTCCCTGAGCAGTTCTTC
CSVEAPAGTRLPEQFF
>NA|TRBJ2-1|TRBD2|TRBV6-6
TGTGCCAGCACCAAGGGAGGGATCGGTTCCTACAATGAGCAGTTCTTC
CASTKGGIGSYNEQFF
>NA|TRBJ2-5|NA|TRBV19
TGTGCCAGTAGTATGACCTCGGGGGAGCAGTACTTC
CASSMTSGEQYF
>NA|TRBJ2-7|TRBD1|TRBV5-1
TGCGCCAGCAGCTTGGGACAGGGCCCCTACGAGCAGTACTTC
CASSLGQGPYEQYF
>NA|TRBJ1-2|NA|TRBV9
TGTGCCAGCAGCCCCCAATTGCTCGGGACAACCTATGGCTACACCTTC
CASSPQLLGTTYGYTF
>few|TRBJ2-7|NA|TRBV10-2
TGCGCCAGCAGCCTATCCTACGAGCAGTACTTC
CASSLSYEQYF
>NA|TRBJ2-7|TRBD1|TRBV10-3
TGTGCCATCAGTGAACCGGGACAGGGGGTCGAGCAGTACTTC
CAISEPGQGVEQYF
>NA|TRBJ1-5|NA|TRBV27
TGTGCCAGCAGTTCAGGAATAGGGACGGTCGATCAGCCCCAGCATTTT
CASSSGIGTVDQPQHF
>once|TRBJ2-7|NA|TRBV27
TGTGCCAGCAGTTTTCTAGGGGGGTACGAGCAGTACTTC
CASSFLGGYEQYF
>NA|TRBJ1-2|TRBD1|TRBV30
TGTGCCTGGAGTTTAACCGGGACAGAAATTGGCTACACCTTC
CAWSLTGTEIGYTF
>NA|TRBJ1-1|NA|TRBV4-1
TGCGCCAGCAGCCAGCAGAGTCTCATGAACACTGAAGCTTTCTTT
CASSQQSLMNTEAFF
>NA|TRBJ2-7|TRBD1|TRBV29-1
TGCAGCGTTGGGTTACAGGGGAGCGACGAGCAGTACTTC
CSVGLQGSDEQYF
>NA|TRBJ2-2|NA|TRBV27
TGTGCCAGCAGTGCCGACGTTTATGGGGTCCACGTTAACACCGGGGAGCTGTTTTTT
CASSADVYGVHVNTGELFF
>NA|TRBJ2-5|NA|TRBV28
TGTGCCAGCAGTTTCATGGGGGAAGAGACCCAGTACTTC
CASSFMGEETQYF
>NA|TRBJ2-1|TRBD2|TRBV5-4
TGTGCCAGCAGATCCACTAGCGGGATGGTTAATGAGCAGTTCTTC
CASRSTSGMVNEQFF
>NA|TRBJ2-7|TRBD1|TRBV13
TGTGCCAGCAGCTATAGATTGACAGGGTACGAGCAGTACTTC
CASSYRLTGYEQYF
>once|TRBJ1-4|NA|TRBV28
TGTGCCAGCAGTTTATTACGCACAGATAATGAAAAACTGTTTTTT
CASSLLRTDNEKLFF
>NA|TRBJ2-3|TRBD2|TRBV7-9
TGTGCCAGCAGCCTAGGGACTAGCGGGAGCTTAGATACGCAGTATTTT
CASSLGTSGSLDTQYF
>NA|TRBJ1-4|TRBD1|TRBV4-1
TGCGCCAGCGCCACTGGGACAGGGCTGGAAAAACTGTTTTTT
CASATGTGLEKLFF
>NA|TRBJ2-3|NA|TRBV28
TGTGCCAGCAGTACGACGTCCGGGACGAAGGAGTATTTT
CASSTTSGTKEYF
>NA|TRBJ2-7|NA|TRBV11-2
TGTGCCAGCAGCTTAGTGGCTACCTCGGGCCCGGGAGAAGAGCAGTACTTC
CASSLVATSGPGEEQYF
>NA|TRBJ1-1|NA|TRBV28
TGTGCCAGCAGTTACAACAGCCTCACTGAAGCTTTCTTT
CASSYNSLTEAFF
>NA|TRBJ2-4|NA|TRBV28
TGTGCCAGCAGTTCCCGCAAGGAGGGGGCCAAAAACATTCAGTACTTC
CASSSRKEGAKNIQYF
>NA|TRBJ2-3|NA|TRBV5-1
TGCGCCAGCTTGAGGGGGACCTCATCCACAGATACGCAGTATTTT
CASLRGTSSTDTQYF
>NA|TRBJ2-2|NA|TRBV4-1
TGCGCCACCGGGGCTAGCGACACCGGGGAGCTGTTTTTT
CATGASDTGELFF